This T cell receptor (beta chain) was sequenced for a study of blood T cell repertoires in COVID-19. Whole-study context: Italy, Spain and the United States were the sources of the convalescent and acute COVID-19 samples.

Participants were aged roughly 18 to 89 years from some 24 US areas. Recovered Cohort 3 donors showed two negative PCRs, clearance, or symptom resolution. This clone came up once. Data came from immunoSEQ multiplex PCR; TCRdb stores just in-frame clones and leaves some out. Here the sample spans around 300,000 clones, roughly 88% being singletons. Germline lookup yields CDR1 SGHDT and CDR2 YYEEEE. The V gene lost 0 bases and the J gene lost 2 bases, with 9 bases spanning the gap. CDR3 length: 14 residues. Input material: PBMCs or T cells enriched from blood (not recorded which). This receptor was taken from a man aged 25-45 years who had recovered from COVID-19. The chain employs TRBV5-6 and TRBJ2-7, with a tentative D call TRBD2 (5 bases). CDR3 region: CASSLGGRPYEQYF. CDR3 bases: TGTGCCAGCAGCTTGGGTGGGAGACCCTACGAGCAGTACTTC. Based on the CDR3 plus reference TRBV5-6 and TRBJ2-7, the full variable domain is DAGVTQSPTHLIKTRGQQVTLRCSPKSGHDTVSWYQQALGQGPQFIFQYYEEEERQRGNFPDRFSGHQFPNYSSELNVNALLLGDSALYLCASSLGGRPYEQYFGPGTRLTVT.